This TCR beta chain came from a study of post-analysis software for immune sequencing data. Study outcomes and limitations: Those samples that were prepared in the same batch co-clustered strongly by F measure. Patients carried a handful of TRBV segments more frequently than controls did, and TRBV5-6, TRBV5-1 and TRBV20-1 were among them. Significantly decreased normalized Chao1 diversity was recorded for multiple sclerosis patients relative to controls.

cDNA libraries for TCR beta contained unique molecular identifiers. T cells numbering 1 to 10 million yielded cDNA molecules that totaled about 500,000. A single record per CDR3 protein comes from TCRdb applying MiXCR to the PCR reads. Of over 150,000 distinct CDR3 sequences listed, approximately 30% were seen once; the top ten hold approximately 1.6%. At least ten counts were recorded for this clonotype. The antigen is not known. The CDR3 sequence is 14 residues long. V shed 6 bases and J shed 5 bases, with 20 bases lying between them. CDR1 is DFQATT, CDR2 SNEGSKA, per germline (reference sequence). The receptor was isolated from a girl between 5 and 17 years old with multiple sclerosis. The chain couples TRBV20-1 to TRBJ2-7, with D unclear. The sample comprised blood. CDR3 coding DNA: TGCAGTGCAACACGCGGCAGTCCTGTCGACGAGCAGTACTTC. Encoded protein: CSATRGSPVDEQYF.